One and the same sample provided the 22 T cell receptor beta chains below, sequenced in a study of breast tumors, draining lymph nodes, adjacent tissues. Axillary draining lymph nodes of breast cancer patients supplied the node samples. In TCRdb, the multiplex PCR reads were re-called with MiXCR into one record per CDR3 protein. The table includes some 120,000 distinct CDR3 sequences, 15% to 20% detected once. Material: axillary lymph node tissue. The receptor source for this set is a female donor with breast cancer. Some clones in this sample may be carry-over from other donors' samples.

This clonotype was detected ten times or more. V gene TRBV20-1 combines with J gene TRBJ2-7; 7 bases match TRBD2. The V gene's germline CDR1 is DFQATT and CDR2 SNEGSKA (reference sequence). With V trimmed by 6 bases and J by 5 bases, 13 bases remained unmatched. The CDR3 runs 14 residues. As DNA, the CDR3 is TGCAGTGCCCCAGGGTACGCGGGAGATAACGAGCAGTACTTC. Its protein is CSAPGYAGDNEQYF.

This clonotype was observed many times. V and J are TRBV19 and TRBJ2-7; 8 bases map to TRBD2. CDR3 length: 15 amino acids. Trimming cost V 6 bases and J 1 base; bases outside gene matches: 8. CDR1 LNHDA and CDR2 SQIVND come from the germline V gene (reference sequence). CDR3 sequence reads: CASRSREGYSYEQYF. CDR3 bases: TGTGCCAGTAGATCCCGGGAGGGCTATTCCTACGAGCAGTACTTC.

This clonotype was recorded many times. The chain uses TRBV9 and TRBJ2-7; D remains unclear. This CDR3 has 14 residues. Germline loops: CDR1 SGDLS, CDR2 YYNGEE. The germline V and J ends were trimmed by 0 bases and 4 bases, with 11 bases remaining between them. The CDR3 coding sequence is TGTGCCAGCAGCGTAGGGCCAGGCCAATACGAGCAGTACTTC. It yields the protein CASSVGPGQYEQYF.

This clonotype has a count of ten or more. The chain joins TRBV19 to TRBJ2-7, with 7 bases that match TRBD1. Germline assignment: CDR1 LNHDA and CDR2 SQIVND (reference sequence). This CDR3 has 15 residues. V lost 0 bases, J lost 4 bases, and 6 bases stayed unmatched. The CDR3 DNA follows: TGTGCCAGTAGTATAGAGGGGACAGCTTCTTACGAGCAGTACTTC. Residues: CASSIEGTASYEQYF.

As regards this clonotype: It may be a read error: a sequence one base away is much more abundant. The conserved phenylalanine or tryptophan normally closing the CDR3 is absent here, so this likely arose from a read error. The chain is built from TRBV4-1 and TRBJ2-3; 8 bases are shared with TRBD1. The germline gives CDR1 MGHRA, CDR2 YSYEKL. The CDR3 has 17 amino acids. Trimming removed 1 base from V and 4 bases from J; junction bases left unmatched: 10. CDR3 amino acids: CASSQGNRGVWADTQYL. The CDR3 coding sequence is TGCGCCAGCAGCCAAGGGAACAGGGGGGTATGGGCAGATACGCAGTATCTT.

This clonotype came up a few times. A much bigger clone sits one base away, suggesting this may be a read error. The chain couples TRBV6-1 to TRBJ2-7, with 8 bases fitting TRBD1. Losses at the gene ends were 1 base for V and 3 bases for J; bases not matched to a gene: 5. From germline, CDR1 is MNHNS and CDR2 SASEGT. This CDR3 comprises 15 residues. This chain's CDR3 is CASSEVGTGVYEQYF. The CDR3 DNA follows: TGTGCCAGCAGTGAAGTAGGGACAGGCGTCTACGAGCAGTACTTC.

This clonotype was seen at least ten times. The chain combines TRBV7-3 with TRBJ2-3; weak D call: TRBD2 (6 bases). In germline, CDR1 is SGHTA, CDR2 FQGTGA. CDR3 length equals 16 residues. The V end was cut by 1 base, the J end by 0 bases, with 11 bases between. The chain's CDR3 is CASSLISGSSTDTQYF. In DNA, the CDR3 is TGTGCCAGCAGCTTAATTAGCGGTTCCAGCACAGATACGCAGTATTTT.

This clonotype showed up just a few times. This chain joins TRBV11-1 and TRBJ1-5, with 9 nucleotides matching TRBD1. The V gene end was trimmed by 5 bases and the J gene end by 0 bases; junction bases not matched to a gene: 11. Per germline, CDR1 SGHAT and CDR2 FQDESV (reference sequence). The CDR3 runs to 18 residues. CDR3 residues: CASSPRDRAPYSNQPQHF. The CDR3 DNA sequence: TGTGCCAGCAGCCCCCGGGACAGGGCCCCCTATAGCAATCAGCCCCAGCATTTT.

Ten or more counts support this clonotype. The chain carries TRBV30 and TRBJ1-2, with D unresolved. The ends were cut back, 0 bases at V and 2 bases at J, with 10 bases in the middle. This CDR3 is built from 14 residues. Germline CDR1 GTSNPN, CDR2 SVGIG (reference sequence). DNA for the CDR3: TGTGCCTGGAGTGTAGGCAGGAGGAACTATGGCTACACCTTC. Translation: CAWSVGRRNYGYTF.

This clonotype was recorded at least ten times. The rearrangement links TRBV6-6 to TRBJ2-5, with 10 bases matching TRBD2. This CDR3 comprises 17 residues. CDR1 MNHNY and CDR2 SVGAGI come from the germline V gene (reference sequence). Unmatched junction bases numbered 11, after V lost 5 bases and J lost 2 bases. The CDR3 protein is CASSTAPGLARQETQYF. CDR3 sequence (DNA): TGTGCCAGCAGTACAGCACCGGGACTAGCGCGTCAAGAGACCCAGTACTTC.

This clonotype was seen at least ten times. The CDR3, as DNA: TGTGCCAGCAGCTTAGAGCTAGCGGGGAACACCGGGGAGCTGTTTTTT. This sequence encodes CASSLELAGNTGELFF. V gene TRBV7-6 combines with J gene TRBJ2-2; 8 bases are a match to TRBD2. This CDR3 region has 16 residues. Germline V gene data show CDR1 as SGHVS and CDR2 as FNYEAQ. The ends lost 1 base at V and 1 base at J; junction bases unmatched: 2.

V gene TRBV11-1 combines with J gene TRBJ2-3; 16 bases match TRBD2. Looked up from germline, CDR1 is SGHAT and CDR2 is FQDESV (reference sequence). The V and J ends lost 5 bases and 5 bases, in that order; junction bases with no gene match: 10. The CDR3 has 18 residues. The CDR3 protein is CASSATGTSGGVLDTQYF. The CDR3, as DNA: TGTGCCAGCAGCGCAACCGGGACTAGCGGGGGGGTCTTAGATACGCAGTATTTT.

This clonotype was detected many times. J is TRBJ2-5 and V is TRBV24-1; 10 positions match TRBD1. The CDR3 consists of 13 residues. The trim removed 9 bases at V and 4 bases at J, leaving 4 bases unmatched. Germline values: CDR1 KGHDR, CDR2 SFDVKD. The CDR3 sequence is CATSRDRGETQYF. In DNA form, the CDR3 reads TGTGCCACCTCCCGGGACAGGGGAGAGACCCAGTACTTC.

The chain links TRBV27 to TRBJ2-7; 8 bases are shared with TRBD1. V lost 6 bases to trimming and J lost 2 bases; unmatched junction nucleotides: 6. Germline CDR1 reads MNHEY; CDR2 reads SMNVEV (reference sequence). The CDR3 is 14 amino acids. The CDR3 is CASSSGQGTYEQYF. Written as DNA, the CDR3 is TGTGCCAGCAGCTCCGGACAGGGAACCTACGAGCAGTACTTC.

Ten or more counts support this clonotype. The chain is built from TRBV7-9 and TRBJ2-1, with D perhaps TRBD1 (6 bases). This CDR3 contains 15 residues. Trimming left V 4 bases short and J 7 bases short, with 17 bases between. Germline CDR1 reads SEHNR; CDR2 reads FQNEAQ (reference sequence). The CDR3 loop is CASSSRGPRGNEQFF. DNA of the CDR3: TGTGCCAGCAGCTCCAGGGGACCAAGAGGGAATGAGCAGTTCTTC.

This clonotype was counted ten times or more. This chain joins TRBV24-1 and TRBJ1-2; possibly TRBD1 for D (5 bases). The CDR3 covers 13 residues. V shed 6 bases and J shed 4 bases, with 11 bases lying between them. Germline V gives CDR1 KGHDR, CDR2 SFDVKD. Here the CDR3 DNA reads TGTGCCACCAGTCAGGGTAGCGGCTATGGCTACACCTTC. This encodes CATSQGSGYGYTF.

This clonotype has a count of ten or more. V and J are TRBV20-1 and TRBJ1-2; D possibly corresponds to TRBD1 (6 bases). Looked up from germline, CDR1 is DFQATT and CDR2 is SNEGSKA (reference sequence). There are 11 residues in the CDR3. The V and J ends lost 7 bases and 10 bases respectively, with 16 bases between them. As DNA, the CDR3 is TGCAGTGGAACGGACAGTTTTTTCTACACCTTC. Protein sequence: CSGTDSFFYTF.

The chain couples TRBV7-6 to TRBJ1-6; D unresolved. Per the germline V gene, CDR1 is SGHVS and CDR2 is FNYEAQ. V lost 7 bases and J 8 bases, leaving 12 bases between the germline ends. The CDR3 length is 13 residues. The CDR3 reads CASTRSNYSPLHF. Here the CDR3 DNA reads TGTGCCAGCACCCGGTCGAACTATTCACCCCTCCACTTT.

Notes on this clonotype: With a much larger clone just one base away, this may be a read error. This rearrangement joins TRBV9 to TRBJ2-3; possibly TRBD1 for D (6 bases). Germline-derived CDR1 and CDR2 are SGDLS and YYNGEE. This CDR3 has 15 residues. CDR3 in amino acids: CASSELAQGGDTQCF. In DNA, the CDR3 is TGTGCCAGCAGCGAGTTGGCCCAAGGGGGAGATACGCAGTGTTTT.

This clonotype has ten or more counts. The chain combines TRBV20-1 with TRBJ2-6; D possibly uses TRBD1 or TRBD2 (6 bases each). Trimming shortened V by 5 bases and J by 8 bases, and 25 bases separated the two germline ends. Germline V gene data show CDR1 as DFQATT and CDR2 as SNEGSKA (reference sequence). The CDR3 is 17 amino acids. DNA for the CDR3: TGCAGTGCTCTTAAAGGCCGGGGCAGGGGAGGATCCAACGTCCTGACTTTC. Amino acids: CSALKGRGRGGSNVLTF.

Details on this clonotype: Being one base from a much bigger clone, this may be a read error. The chain is built from TRBV6-6 and TRBJ2-5; unclear D gene. This CDR3 is 13 amino acids long. Germline V lookup: CDR1 MNHNY, CDR2 SVGAGI (reference sequence). The CDR3 loop reads CASSYSFGETQHF. As DNA, the CDR3 is TGTGCCAGCAGTTACTCGTTTGGAGAGACCCAGCACTTC.

At least ten counts were recorded for this clonotype. The J gene is TRBJ1-6, the V gene TRBV6-5; D is possibly TRBD1 (6 bases). This CDR3 contains 16 residues. The V gene lost 0 bases and the J gene lost 8 bases, with 14 bases spanning the gap. Germline loops: CDR1 MNHEY, CDR2 SVGAGI. DNA for the CDR3: TGTGCCAGCAGTTACTCGATCGCGGGGGCGGATTCACCCCTCCACTTT. Amino acids: CASSYSIAGADSPLHF.